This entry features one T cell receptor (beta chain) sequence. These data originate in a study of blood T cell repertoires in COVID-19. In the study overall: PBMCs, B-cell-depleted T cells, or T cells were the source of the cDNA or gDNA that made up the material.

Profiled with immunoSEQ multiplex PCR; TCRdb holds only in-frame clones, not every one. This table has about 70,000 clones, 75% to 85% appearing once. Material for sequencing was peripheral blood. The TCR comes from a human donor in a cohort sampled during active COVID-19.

CDR3 amino acids: CASSYGAGGGYTF. Here the CDR3 DNA reads TGTGCCAGCAGTTACGGGGCAGGGGGTGGCTACACCTTC. V gene TRBV6-5 combines with J gene TRBJ1-2; the match to TRBD1 covers 7 bases. CDR3 size: 13 residues. Per germline, CDR1 MNHEY and CDR2 SVGAGI. The V gene end was trimmed by 2 bases and the J gene end by 7 bases; junction bases not matched to a gene: 4.